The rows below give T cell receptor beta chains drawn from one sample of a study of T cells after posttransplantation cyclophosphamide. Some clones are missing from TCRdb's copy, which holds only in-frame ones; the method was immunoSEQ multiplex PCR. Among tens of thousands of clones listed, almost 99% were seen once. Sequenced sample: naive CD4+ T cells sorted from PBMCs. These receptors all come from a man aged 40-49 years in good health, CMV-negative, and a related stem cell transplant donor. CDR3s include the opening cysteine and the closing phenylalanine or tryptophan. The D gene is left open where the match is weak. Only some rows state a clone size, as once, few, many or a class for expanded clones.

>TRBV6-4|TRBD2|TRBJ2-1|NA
CASREEGTSGAQFF
TGTGCCAGCAGGGAAGAGGGGACTAGCGGGGCCCAGTTCTTC
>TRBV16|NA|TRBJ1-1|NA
CASSQSFAGDTEAFF
TGTGCCAGCAGCCAATCGTTCGCAGGGGACACTGAAGCTTTCTTT
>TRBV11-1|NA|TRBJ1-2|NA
CASSSNQGYYGYTF
TGTGCCAGCAGCTCGAACCAGGGGTACTATGGCTACACCTTC
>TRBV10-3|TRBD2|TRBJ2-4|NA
CAISTSGRENIQYF
TGTGCCATCAGTACTAGCGGGAGGGAAAACATTCAGTACTTC
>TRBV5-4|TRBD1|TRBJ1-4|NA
CASSPARDRTEKLFF
TGTGCCAGCAGCCCGGCCCGGGACAGAACCGAAAAACTGTTTTTT
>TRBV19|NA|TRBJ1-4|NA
CASSIAAGPNEKLFF
TGTGCCAGTAGTATAGCAGCAGGGCCAAATGAAAAACTGTTTTTT
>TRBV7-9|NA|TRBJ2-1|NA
CASSLGWRGAYNEQFF
TGTGCCAGCAGCTTGGGATGGCGCGGGGCCTACAATGAGCAGTTCTTC
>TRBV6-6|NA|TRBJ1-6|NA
CASSYSIGGNSPLHF
TGTGCCAGCAGTTACTCGATAGGGGGTAATTCACCCCTCCACTTT
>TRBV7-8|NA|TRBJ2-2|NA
CASSLVDTGELFF
TGTGCCAGCAGCTTAGTAGACACCGGGGAGCTGTTTTTT
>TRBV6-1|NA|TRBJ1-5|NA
CASSPVSQPQHF
TGTGCCAGCAGTCCAGTATCTCAGCCCCAGCATTTT
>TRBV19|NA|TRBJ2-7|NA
CASSIGGGEQYF
TGTGCCAGTAGTATAGGAGGGGGCGAGCAGTACTTC
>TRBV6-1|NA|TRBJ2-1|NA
CASSEAGSSYNEQFF
TGTGCCAGCAGTGAAGCGGGGAGCTCCTACAATGAGCAGTTCTTC
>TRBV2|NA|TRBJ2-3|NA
CASSPRLIIRTDTQYF
TGTGCCAGCAGTCCCAGACTGATTATCCGCACAGATACGCAGTATTTT
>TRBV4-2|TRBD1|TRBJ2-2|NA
CASSQGAGGTGELFF
TGTGCCAGCAGCCAAGGGGCAGGGGGTACCGGGGAGCTGTTTTTT
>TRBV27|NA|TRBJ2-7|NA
CASSLNPSSYEQYF
TGTGCCAGCAGTTTGAACCCTAGCTCCTACGAGCAGTACTTC
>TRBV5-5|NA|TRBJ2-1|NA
CASSLLLRVYNEQFF
TGTGCCAGCAGCTTGTTGTTGCGGGTTTACAATGAGCAGTTCTTC
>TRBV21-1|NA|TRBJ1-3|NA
CASSKVELFSGNTIYF
TGTGCCAGCAGCAAAGTAGAGCTATTCTCTGGAAACACCATATATTTT
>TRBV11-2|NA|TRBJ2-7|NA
CASSLREQYF
TGTGCCAGCAGCTTACGCGAGCAGTACTTC
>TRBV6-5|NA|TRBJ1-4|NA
CASSSLAGSDEKLFF
TGTGCCAGCAGTTCGCTAGCGGGCTCTGATGAAAAACTGTTTTTT
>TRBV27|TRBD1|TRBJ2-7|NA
CASSSRTGSYEQYF
TGTGCCAGCAGTTCCCGGACAGGCTCCTACGAGCAGTACTTC
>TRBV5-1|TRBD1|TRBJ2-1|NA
CASSRRTGNEQFF
TGCGCCAGCAGCAGGAGGACAGGGAATGAGCAGTTCTTC
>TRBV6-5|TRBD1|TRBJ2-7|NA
CASSRSQGAHEQYF
TGTGCCAGCAGCCGTTCTCAGGGGGCCCACGAGCAGTACTTC
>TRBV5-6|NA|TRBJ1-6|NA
CASSLDENSPLHF
TGTGCCAGCAGCTTGGACGAGAATTCACCCCTCCACTTT
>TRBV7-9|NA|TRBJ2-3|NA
CASSRESTDTQYF
TGTGCCAGCAGCCGGGAGAGCACAGATACGCAGTATTTT
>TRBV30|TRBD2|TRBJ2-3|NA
CAWSVLPLAATDTQYF
TGTGCCTGGAGTGTACTACCCCTAGCGGCCACAGATACGCAGTATTTT
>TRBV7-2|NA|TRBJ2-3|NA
CASSFSGSTDTQYF
TGTGCCAGCAGCTTCAGCGGGAGCACAGATACGCAGTATTTT
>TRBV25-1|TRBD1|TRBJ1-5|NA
CASSEAGQNSNQPQHF
TGTGCCAGCAGTGAAGCGGGACAGAATAGCAATCAGCCCCAGCATTTT
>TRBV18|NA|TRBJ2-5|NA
CASSPNEGSRETQYF
TGTGCCAGCTCACCAAACGAGGGCTCCCGAGAGACCCAGTACTTC
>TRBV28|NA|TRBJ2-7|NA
CASSLSPVEQYF
TGTGCCAGCAGCTTATCTCCGGTCGAGCAGTACTTC
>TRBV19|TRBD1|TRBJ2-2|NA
CASSIGRTGKPGELFF
TGTGCCAGTAGTATAGGCCGGACAGGGAAGCCCGGGGAGCTGTTTTTT
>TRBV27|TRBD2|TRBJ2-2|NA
CASSRVASGNTGELFF
TGTGCCAGCAGTCGGGTGGCTAGCGGGAACACCGGGGAGCTGTTTTTT
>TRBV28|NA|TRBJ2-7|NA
CASRPPSHEQYF
TGTGCCAGCAGGCCCCCTAGCCACGAGCAGTACTTC
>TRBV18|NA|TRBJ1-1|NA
CASSPFYRENTEAFF
TGTGCCAGCTCACCGTTCTACAGGGAGAACACTGAAGCTTTCTTT
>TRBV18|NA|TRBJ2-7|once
CASSPPSGTGINEQYF
TGTGCCAGCTCACCACCCAGCGGGACAGGAATCAACGAGCAGTACTTC
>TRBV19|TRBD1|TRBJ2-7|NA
CASSIVGTGPYEQYF
TGTGCCAGTAGTATAGTAGGGACAGGTCCCTACGAGCAGTACTTC
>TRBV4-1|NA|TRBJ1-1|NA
CASSQGNRILNTEAFF
TGCGCCAGCAGCCAAGGGAACAGGATATTGAACACTGAAGCTTTCTTT
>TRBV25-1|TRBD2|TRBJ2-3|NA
CASSDSGRTDTQYF
TGTGCCAGCAGTGATAGCGGGAGAACGGATACGCAGTATTTT
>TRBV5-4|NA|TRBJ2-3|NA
CASSFITDTQYF
TGTGCCAGCAGCTTTATCACAGATACGCAGTATTTT